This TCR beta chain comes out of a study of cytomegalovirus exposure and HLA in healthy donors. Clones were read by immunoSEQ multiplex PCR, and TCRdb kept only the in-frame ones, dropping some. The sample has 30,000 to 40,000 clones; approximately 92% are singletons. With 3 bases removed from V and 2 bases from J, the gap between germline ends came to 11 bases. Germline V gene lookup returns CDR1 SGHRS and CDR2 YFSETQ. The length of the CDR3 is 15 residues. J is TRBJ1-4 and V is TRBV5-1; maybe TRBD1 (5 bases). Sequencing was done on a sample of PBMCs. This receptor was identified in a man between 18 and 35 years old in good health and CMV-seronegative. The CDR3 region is CASSSRDWTNEKLFF. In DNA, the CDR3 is TGCGCCAGCAGCTCCAGGGATTGGACTAATGAAAAACTGTTTTTT.